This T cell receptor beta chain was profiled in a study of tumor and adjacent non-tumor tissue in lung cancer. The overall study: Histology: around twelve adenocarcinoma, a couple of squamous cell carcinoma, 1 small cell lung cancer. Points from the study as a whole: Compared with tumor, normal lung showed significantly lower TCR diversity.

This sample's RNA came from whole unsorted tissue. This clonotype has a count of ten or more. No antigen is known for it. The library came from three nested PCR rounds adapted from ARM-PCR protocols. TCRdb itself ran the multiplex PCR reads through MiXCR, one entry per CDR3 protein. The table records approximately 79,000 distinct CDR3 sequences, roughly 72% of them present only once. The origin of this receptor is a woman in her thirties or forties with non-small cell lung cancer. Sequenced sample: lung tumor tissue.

CDR3 residues: CSAISGLLDYEQYF. The DNA of the CDR3 is TGCAGTGCTATTTCGGGGCTGCTCGATTACGAGCAGTACTTC. The chain links TRBV20-1 to TRBJ2-7; D is possibly TRBD1 or TRBD2 (5 bases each). The CDR3 consists of 14 residues. CDR1 is DFQATT, CDR2 SNEGSKA, per germline (reference sequence). The germline V and J ends were trimmed by 4 bases and 4 bases, with 17 bases remaining between them.